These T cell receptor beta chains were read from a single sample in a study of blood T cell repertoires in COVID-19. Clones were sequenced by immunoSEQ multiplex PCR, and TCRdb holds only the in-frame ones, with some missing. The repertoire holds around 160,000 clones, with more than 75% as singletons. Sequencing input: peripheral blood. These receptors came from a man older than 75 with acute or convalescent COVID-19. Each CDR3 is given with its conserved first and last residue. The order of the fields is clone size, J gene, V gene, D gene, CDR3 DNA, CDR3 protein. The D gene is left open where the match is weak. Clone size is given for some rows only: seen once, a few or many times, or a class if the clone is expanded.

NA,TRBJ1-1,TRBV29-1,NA,TGCAGCGGCCGTGCCCAGATGAACACTGAAGCTTTCTTT,CSGRAQMNTEAFF
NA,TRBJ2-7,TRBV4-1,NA,TGCGCCAGCAGCTCCAACAGGGAAGCCTACGAGCAGTACTTC,CASSSNREAYEQYF
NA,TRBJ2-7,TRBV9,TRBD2,TGTGCCAGCGGCCCAGCGGGAGTTTCCTACGAGCAGTACTTC,CASGPAGVSYEQYF
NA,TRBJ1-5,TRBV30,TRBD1,TGTGCCTGGAATAGGGACAGGGGAATCGAGCCCCAGCATTTT,CAWNRDRGIEPQHF
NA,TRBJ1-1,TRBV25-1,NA,TGTGCCAGCATGGGAGCTACCACACCGAACACTGAAGCTTTCTTT,CASMGATTPNTEAFF
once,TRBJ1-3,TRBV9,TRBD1,TGTGCCAGCAGCGTCACAGGGGCGAGCTCTGGAAACACCATATATTTT,CASSVTGASSGNTIYF
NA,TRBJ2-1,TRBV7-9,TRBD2,TGTGCCAGCAGCTTAGCTGGAGCGGGGGGGCCCAATGAGCAGTTCTTC,CASSLAGAGGPNEQFF
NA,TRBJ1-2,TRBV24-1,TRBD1,TGTGCCACCAGTGATACTGTGTCGACAGGGGGAGGCTACACCTTC,CATSDTVSTGGGYTF
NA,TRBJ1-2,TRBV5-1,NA,TGCGCCAGCAGCCCTTATGCTAACTATGGCTACACCTTC,CASSPYANYGYTF
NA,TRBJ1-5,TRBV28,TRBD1,TGTGCCAGCAGTCCTGGACAGGCCAGTTGGGGTCAGCCCCAGCATTTT,CASSPGQASWGQPQHF
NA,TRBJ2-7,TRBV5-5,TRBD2,TGTGCCAGCAGCTTGGTACTAGCGGGAGGATTCTACGAGCAGTACTTC,CASSLVLAGGFYEQYF
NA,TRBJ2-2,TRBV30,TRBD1,TGTGCCTGGGACAGGGTGAACACCGGGGAGCTGTTTTTT,CAWDRVNTGELFF
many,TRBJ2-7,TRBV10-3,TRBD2,TGTGCCATCAGTGGACCCGGGGGGTCCTACGAGCAGTACTTC,CAISGPGGSYEQYF
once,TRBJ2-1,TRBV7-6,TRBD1,TGTGCCAGCAGCGATGGACAGGGGCCATACAATGAGCAGTTCTTC,CASSDGQGPYNEQFF
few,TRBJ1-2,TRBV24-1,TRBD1,TGTGCCACCAGTGATTTCGGGACAGGTGTAGGTGGCTACACCTTC,CATSDFGTGVGGYTF
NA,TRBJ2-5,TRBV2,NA,TGTGCCAGCGTCGAAACAGGGTACCAAGAGACCCAGTACTTC,CASVETGYQETQYF
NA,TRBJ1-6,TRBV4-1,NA,TGCGCCAGCAGCCAAGCCTTTATCGGAGGGAATAATTCACCCCTCCACTTT,CASSQAFIGGNNSPLHF
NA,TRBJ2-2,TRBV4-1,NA,TGCGCCAGCAGCCAAGTAATGAAGGGGGGGCGCATCACCGGGGAGCTGTTTTTT,CASSQVMKGGRITGELFF
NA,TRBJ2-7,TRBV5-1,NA,TGCGCCAGCAGCTTGGCCGGGGGGCACTACGAGCAGTACTTC,CASSLAGGHYEQYF
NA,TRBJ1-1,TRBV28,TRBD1,TGTGCCAGCAGCCGCAGTCCGGGACAGGGGCGGAGAAGGACTGAAGCTTTCTTT,CASSRSPGQGRRRTEAFF
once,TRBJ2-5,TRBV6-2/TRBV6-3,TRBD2,TGTGCCAGCAGTTACGTACCTTCTAGCGGGGAAGAGACCCAGTACTTC,CASSYVPSSGEETQYF
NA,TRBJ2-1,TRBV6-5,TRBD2,TGTGCCAGCAGTTACTCGCGACGGGGGGGCCTCAATGAGCAGTTCTTC,CASSYSRRGGLNEQFF
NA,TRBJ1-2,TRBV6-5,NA,TGTGCCAGCCATAGAAAAGGAGGGTATGGCTACACCTTC,CASHRKGGYGYTF
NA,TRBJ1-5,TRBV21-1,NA,TGTGCCAGCAGCAAAGTAATGCAGCCCCAGCATTTT,CASSKVMQPQHF
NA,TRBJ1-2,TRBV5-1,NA,TGCGCCAGCAGCTTGGGGTCTCAGGGGACTAGTGGCTACACCTTC,CASSLGSQGTSGYTF
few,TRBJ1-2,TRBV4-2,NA,TGTGCCAGCAGCCAAGCAGGGAAGACGAGTGGCTATGGCTACACCTTC,CASSQAGKTSGYGYTF
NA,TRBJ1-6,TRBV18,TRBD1,TGTGCCAGCTCACTACAGGGGGGAAATTCACCCCTCCACTTT,CASSLQGGNSPLHF
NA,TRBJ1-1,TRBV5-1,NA,TGCGCCAGCAGCCTACTGGGAGGCGACACTGAAGCTTTCTTT,CASSLLGGDTEAFF
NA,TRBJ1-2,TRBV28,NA,TGTGCCAGCATCCAGGAGGGGAATTATGGCTACACCTTC,CASIQEGNYGYTF
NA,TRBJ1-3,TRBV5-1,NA,TGCGCCAGCAGCTTGGGGACAGACTCTGGAAACACCATATATTTT,CASSLGTDSGNTIYF
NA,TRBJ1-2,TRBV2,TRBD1,TGTGCCAGCAGTAGATTACTGGGACAGGAGATTAGTGGCTACACCTTC,CASSRLLGQEISGYTF
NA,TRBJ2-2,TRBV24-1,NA,TGTGCCACCAGCTTAAACACCGGGGAGCTGTTTTTT,CATSLNTGELFF
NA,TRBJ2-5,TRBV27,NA,TGTGCCAGCAGTCCACCCGGGGACCAAGAGACCCAGTACTTC,CASSPPGDQETQYF
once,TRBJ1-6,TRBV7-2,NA,TGTGCCAGCAGCTTAGCCCTAACCGCGGTTTTTAATTCACCCCTCCACTTT,CASSLALTAVFNSPLHF
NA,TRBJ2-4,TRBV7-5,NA,TGTGTCAGAAGCGACATAGGAGGGCTAGCCAAAAACATTCAGTACTTC,CVRSDIGGLAKNIQYF
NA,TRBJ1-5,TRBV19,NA,TGTGCCAGTATATACGGAGGAGTTAGCAATCAGCCCCAGCATTTT,CASIYGGVSNQPQHF
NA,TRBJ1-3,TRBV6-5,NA,TGTGCCAGCAGCCAGGGTGGAACTGGAAACACCATATATTTT,CASSQGGTGNTIYF
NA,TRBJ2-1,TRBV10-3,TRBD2,TGTGCCATCCTGACTGGGGCCGGGACTAGTCATCCCAATGAGCAGTTCTTC,CAILTGAGTSHPNEQFF
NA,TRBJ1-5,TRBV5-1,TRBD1,TGCGCCAGCAGCTTACAGGGGGCCGGTCAGCCCCAGCATTTT,CASSLQGAGQPQHF
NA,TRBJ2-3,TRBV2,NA,TGTGCCAGCAGTGAACTTAGTGTGGGAGGCACAGATACGCAGTATTTT,CASSELSVGGTDTQYF
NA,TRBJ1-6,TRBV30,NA,TGTGCCTGGAGTGAAGCGAATTCACCCCTCCACTTT,CAWSEANSPLHF
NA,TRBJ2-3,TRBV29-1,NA,TGCAGCGTTTTGACAGGCGTCAGCACAGATACGCAGTATTTT,CSVLTGVSTDTQYF
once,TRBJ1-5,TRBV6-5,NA,TGTGCCAGCAGTCACCCAGGTGTGGGCAATCAGCCCCAGCATTTT,CASSHPGVGNQPQHF
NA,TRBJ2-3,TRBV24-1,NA,TGTGCCACCAGTGATCCAGTGGCGGGACGCACAGATACGCAGTATTTT,CATSDPVAGRTDTQYF
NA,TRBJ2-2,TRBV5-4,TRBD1,TGTGCCAGCAGCTTAGACAGGGTGGGCACCGGGGAGCTGTTTTTT,CASSLDRVGTGELFF
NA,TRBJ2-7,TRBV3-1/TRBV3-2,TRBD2,TGTGCCAGCAGCCAAGCGGGGGGGGGATCCTACGAGCAGTACTTC,CASSQAGGGSYEQYF
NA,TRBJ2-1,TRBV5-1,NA,TGCGCCAGCAGCCCCAATGGACACAACATTATCAATGAGCAGTTCTTC,CASSPNGHNIINEQFF
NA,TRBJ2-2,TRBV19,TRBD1,TGTGCCAGTATTAAATCACAGGGGGCTAGGGGCACCGGGGAGCTGTTTTTT,CASIKSQGARGTGELFF
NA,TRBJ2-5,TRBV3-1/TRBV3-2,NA,TGTGCCAGCAGCCAAGATCGAGAGACCCAGTACTTC,CASSQDRETQYF
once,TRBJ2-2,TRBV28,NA,TGTGCCAGCAGTTTAAATCACGGGGAGCTGTTTTTT,CASSLNHGELFF
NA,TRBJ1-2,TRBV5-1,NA,TGCGCCAGCAGCTTGTTCTCGGCAGGCCAAAACTATGGCTACACCTTC,CASSLFSAGQNYGYTF
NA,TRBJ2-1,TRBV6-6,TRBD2,TGTGCCAGCAGCCTAACCCAACATCCGGGACTAGCGGGGAGTTCCTACAATGAGCAGTTCTTC,CASSLTQHPGLAGSSYNEQFF
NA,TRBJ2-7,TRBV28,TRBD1,TGTGCCAGCAGTCCCCGGGGACAGGGGGACCCAGCCTCCTACGAGCAGTACTTC,CASSPRGQGDPASYEQYF
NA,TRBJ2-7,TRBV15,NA,TGTGCCACCAGCAGAGATCTAATCAGGGCGCAGAAAGGCTCCTACGAGCAGTACTTC,CATSRDLIRAQKGSYEQYF